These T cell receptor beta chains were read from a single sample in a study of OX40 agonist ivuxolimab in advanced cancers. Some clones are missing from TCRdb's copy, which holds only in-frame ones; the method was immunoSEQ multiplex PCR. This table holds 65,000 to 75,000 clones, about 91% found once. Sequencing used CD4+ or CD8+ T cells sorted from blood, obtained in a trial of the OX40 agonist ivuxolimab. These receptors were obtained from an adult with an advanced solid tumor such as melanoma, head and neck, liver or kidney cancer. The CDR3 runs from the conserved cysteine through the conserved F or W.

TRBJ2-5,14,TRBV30,CAWSTGTYTETQYF
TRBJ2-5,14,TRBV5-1,CASSLRTVQETQYF
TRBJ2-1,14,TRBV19,CASSIGAGNNEQFF
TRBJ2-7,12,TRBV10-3,CATRTENYEQYF
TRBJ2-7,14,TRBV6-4,CASSVDASSYEQYF
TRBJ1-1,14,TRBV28,CASSPTGFRTEAFF
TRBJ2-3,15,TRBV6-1,CASNPSGGASDTQYF
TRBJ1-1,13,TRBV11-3,CASSLAGNTEAFF
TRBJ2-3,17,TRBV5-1,CASSLGLAGASTDTQYF
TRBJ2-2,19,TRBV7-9,CASSLPGLAGGRYTGELFF
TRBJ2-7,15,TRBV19,CASSAILRGPYEQYF
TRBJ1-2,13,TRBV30,CAWSVGARYGYTF
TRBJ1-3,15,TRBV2,CASSEEGAGGNTIYF
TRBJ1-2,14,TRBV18,CASSQNRVNYGYTF
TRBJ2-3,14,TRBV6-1,CASSERTSGGTQYF
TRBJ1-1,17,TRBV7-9,CASSSDRVYTKNTEAFF
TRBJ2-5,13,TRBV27,CASSLRQQETQYF
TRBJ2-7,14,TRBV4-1,CASSLGRGPYEQYF
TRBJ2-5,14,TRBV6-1,CASSPSRFGETQYF
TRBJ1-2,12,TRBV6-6,CASRDREGGYTF
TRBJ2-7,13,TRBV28,CASSLKRTYEQYF
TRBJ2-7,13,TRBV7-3,CASSLKGSGEQYF
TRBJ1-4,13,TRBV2,CASSGDSGEKLFF
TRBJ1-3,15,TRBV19,CASEKDSHSGNTIYF
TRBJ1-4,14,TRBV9,CASSVVGANEKLFF
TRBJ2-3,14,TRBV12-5,CASARDGLTDTQYF
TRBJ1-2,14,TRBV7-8,CASSSGVANYGYTF
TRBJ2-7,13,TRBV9,CASSVLGLSEQYF
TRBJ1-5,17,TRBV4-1,CASSLTVGQGKSQPQHF
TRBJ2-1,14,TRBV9,CASRPPGAGNEQFF
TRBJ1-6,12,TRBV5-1,CASSTNNSPLHF
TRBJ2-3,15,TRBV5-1,CASSPGQQGTDTQYF
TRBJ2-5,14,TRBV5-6,CASSLGQFQETQYF
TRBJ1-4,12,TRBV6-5,CASSYSGSKLFF
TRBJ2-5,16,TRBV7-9,CASSFGQGANGETQYF
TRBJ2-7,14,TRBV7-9,CASSSDRRSYEQYF
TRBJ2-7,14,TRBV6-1,CASSLREAEDEQYF
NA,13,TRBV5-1,CASRQGVSYEQYF
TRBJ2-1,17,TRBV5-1,CASRLTSGGASYNEQFF
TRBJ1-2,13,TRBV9,CASSLGTGFGYTF
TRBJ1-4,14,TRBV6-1,CASSEAFDSEKLFF
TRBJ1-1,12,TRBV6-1,CASSPNRGEAFF
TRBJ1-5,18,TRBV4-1,CASSQEGGEGLSNQPQHF
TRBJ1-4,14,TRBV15,CATSRVGSNEKLFF
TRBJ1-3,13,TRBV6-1,CASFIGPSNTIYF
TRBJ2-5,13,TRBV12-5,CASGFGQGETQYF
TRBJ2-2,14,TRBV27,CASSSPTSTGELFF
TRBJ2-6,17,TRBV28,CASSGRDRSSGANVLTF
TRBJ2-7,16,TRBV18,CASSRGGGQSSYEQYF
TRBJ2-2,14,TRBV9,CASSVEPNTGELFF
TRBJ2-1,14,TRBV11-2,CASSLHRTLNEQFF
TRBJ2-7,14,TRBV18,CASSPGTGGDEQYF
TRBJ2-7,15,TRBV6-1,CASRRFGDREYEQYF
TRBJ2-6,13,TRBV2,CASGETGANVLTF
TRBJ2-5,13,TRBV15,CATSRDSQETQYF
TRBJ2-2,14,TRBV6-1,CASTDRARTGELFF
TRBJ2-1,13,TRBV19,CASSRTGNNEQFF
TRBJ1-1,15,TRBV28,CASSLRGQGNTEAFF
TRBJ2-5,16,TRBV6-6,CASSSWPSGGEETQYF
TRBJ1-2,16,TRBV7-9,CASSLPGTLANYGYTF